Shown below are 28 T cell receptor beta chains from a single sample sequenced in a study of CD8+ T cells in alopecia areata (dated 2018 in TCRdb). Library creation used the immunoSEQ multiplex PCR assay. For TCR sequencing, RNA was extracted from every sample and reverse transcribed into cDNA to serve as template. What TCRdb holds here is the immuneACCESS table cut down to in-frame rearrangements. Part of the clones is not present; checked against another copy, under half of the missing clones reflect an unresolved V gene, and the others are unexplained. Within this sample are approximately 210,000 clones, with approximately 65% of them counted one time only. The top ten clonotypes cover approximately 1.2% of the sample. Read against the paper, the sample's treatment or condition label means: oral pan-JAK inhibitor, 5-10 mg twice daily. The sequenced sample was CD4+ T cells sorted from blood, obtained at week 44, from a patient treated with tofacitinib. The receptor source for this set is a human donor with alopecia areata.

This chain connects TRBV29-1 to TRBJ1-2, with 9 bases aligning to TRBD1. This CDR3 spans 12 amino acids. In germline, CDR1 is SQVTM, CDR2 ANQGSEA. V gave up 5 bases and J gave up 8 bases; unmatched junction bases: 6. As DNA, the CDR3 is TGCAGCGTTAGGGGACAGGGACAAGGCTACACCTTC. The encoded protein is CSVRGQGQGYTF.

The rearrangement links TRBV23-1 to TRBJ1-2; weak D call: TRBD1 (6 bases). TRBV23-1 is known as an ORF, though its function is uncertain. Trimming stripped 3 bases from V and 2 bases from J, with 25 bases between. The CDR3 extends over 19 amino acids. The CDR3 sequence: CASSQHCTWGATRNYGYTF. CDR3 bases: TGCGCCAGCAGTCAGCATTGTACCTGGGGGGCCACGCGGAACTATGGCTACACCTTC.

The V call is TRBV10-2, the J call TRBJ1-1; 8 bases are shared with TRBD1. This CDR3 contains 12 residues. Germline CDR1 WSHSY, CDR2 SAAADI. J lost 8 bases, V lost 7 bases, and 6 bases had no gene match. CDR3 residues: CASTGQGKEAFF. The CDR3, as DNA: TGCGCCAGCACCGGACAGGGTAAAGAAGCTTTCTTT.

J is TRBJ1-2 and V is TRBV18; no clear D gene. Germline V gene sequence: CDR1 KGHSH, CDR2 LQKENI. V dropped 1 base and J dropped 4 bases, with 4 bases sitting between them. CDR3 length: 12 residues. The CDR3 sequence: CASSPQGYGYTF. The CDR3 DNA reads as TGTGCCAGCTCACCACAGGGCTATGGCTACACCTTC.

This chain connects TRBV2 to TRBJ2-1; 7 bases align to TRBD2. The germline V gene encodes CDR1 SNHLY and CDR2 FYNNEI. This CDR3 comprises 15 residues. J lost 4 bases, V lost 6 bases, and 9 bases had no gene match. DNA of the CDR3: TGTGCCAGCAGGCTCGATAGCGGGCGGTACAATGAGCAGTTCTTC. It codes for CASRLDSGRYNEQFF.

In its sample, this clone was seen a few times. The chain couples TRBV15 to TRBJ2-1; 9 nucleotides align to TRBD1. This CDR3 spans 13 amino acids. V lost 11 bases to trimming and J lost 4 bases; unmatched junction nucleotides: 6. Germline V gives CDR1 LNHNV, CDR2 YYDKDF (reference sequence). The CDR3 nucleotides are TGTGCCTCAGGACAGGGGCCATACAATGAGCAGTTCTTC. Translation: CASGQGPYNEQFF.

V usage is TRBV5-1 and J usage is TRBJ2-7; D gene uncertain. V was pared by 4 bases and J by 2 bases, with 16 bases between. There are 15 residues in the CDR3. Germline V gene sequence: CDR1 SGHRS, CDR2 YFSETQ. CDR3 DNA: TGCGCCAGCAGCCGCGAAGAGGCGGCAGCCTACGAGCAGTACTTC. Its protein is CASSREEAAAYEQYF.

The chain employs TRBV7-2 and TRBJ2-3; D is possibly TRBD2 (5 bases). Trimming took off 5 bases at V and 7 bases at J, with 16 bases between the two ends. Per the germline V gene, CDR1 is SGHTA and CDR2 is FQGNSA. The CDR3 totals 14 residues. The DNA for the CDR3 is TGTGCCAGCAGCGCGGACTGGGCGCGGAATACGCAGTATTTT. Translated, it gives CASSADWARNTQYF.

The J gene is TRBJ2-5, the V gene TRBV9, with D perhaps matching TRBD2 (5 bases). V gave up 0 bases and J gave up 5 bases, with 14 bases separating them. Germline V gene lookup returns CDR1 SGDLS and CDR2 YYNGEE. The CDR3 runs 15 residues. Written as DNA, the CDR3 is TGTGCCAGCAGCGTAGGATATCGGGGTGCGGAGACCCAGTACTTC. Translated, it gives CASSVGYRGAETQYF. The full variable domain, completed using reference TRBV9 and TRBJ2-5, is DSGVTQTPKHLITATGQRVTLRCSPRSGDLSVYWYQQSLDQGLQFLIQYYNGEERAKGNILERFSAQQFPDLHSELNLSSLELGDSALYFCASSVGYRGAETQYFGPGTRLLVL.

This chain links TRBV5-1 with TRBJ2-1, with D perhaps given as TRBD1 or TRBD2 (6 bases each). The CDR3 is 14 residues long. Between the trimmed V and J ends, which lost 5 bases and 4 bases, there was a span of 13 bases. Germline V gives CDR1 SGHRS, CDR2 YFSETQ. The CDR3 loop is CASSEGGLYNEQFF. The CDR3 nucleotides read TGCGCCAGCAGTGAGGGGGGCCTGTACAATGAGCAGTTCTTC.

The V call is TRBV2, the J call TRBJ1-3; no clear D gene. Germline CDR1 reads SNHLY; CDR2 reads FYNNEI. The CDR3 consists of 14 residues. Trimming left V 4 bases short and J 0 bases short, with 7 bases between. CDR3 bases: TGTGCCAGCAGTGGGTCCCTCTCTGGAAACACCATATATTTT. Its protein product is CASSGSLSGNTIYF.

This clone came up a few times. The chain recombines TRBV5-1 with TRBJ2-3; 10 bases are a match to TRBD2. Germline V lookup: CDR1 SGHRS, CDR2 YFSETQ. The CDR3 is made up of 16 amino acids. V was pared by 0 bases and J by 4 bases, with 5 bases of the junction left unmatched. DNA of the CDR3: TGCGCCAGCAGCTTGGTGGCTAGCGGGGGATCAGATACGCAGTATTTT. Amino acid sequence: CASSLVASGGSDTQYF.

The J gene is TRBJ2-3, the V gene TRBV27; D may be TRBD1 (6 bases). The CDR3 loop spans 15 amino acids. Germline CDR1 reads MNHEY; CDR2 reads SMNVEV (reference sequence). V was shortened by 0 bases and J by 1 base, with 8 bases between the two germline ends. In DNA form, the CDR3 reads TGTGCCAGCAGTTTATCGACAGGCGGCACAGATACGCAGTATTTT. Residues: CASSLSTGGTDTQYF.

This rearrangement joins TRBV25-1 to TRBJ2-7; a weak D match, TRBD1 (6 bases). The germline gives CDR1 MGHDK, CDR2 SYGVNS. The CDR3 runs 13 residues. Trimming pared 5 bases from V and 0 bases from J, leaving 8 bases between. CDR3 DNA: TGTGCCAGCAGTCCAGGGGCCTCCTACGAGCAGTACTTC. The encoded protein is CASSPGASYEQYF.

This sequence joins TRBV19 and TRBJ1-2; TRBD1 agrees at 7 bases. The CDR3 totals 12 residues. Trimming cost V 7 bases and J 8 bases; bases outside gene matches: 7. CDR1 and CDR2 (germline): LNHDA, SQIVND (reference sequence). CDR3 bases: TGTGCCAGTACCGACAGGGTGGTAGGCTACACCTTC. Protein sequence: CASTDRVVGYTF.

This chain connects TRBV5-1 to TRBJ2-1; the match to TRBD2 covers 13 bases. This CDR3 contains 17 residues. V shed 2 bases and J 7 bases; nucleotides not matched to a gene: 9. The germline gives CDR1 SGHRS, CDR2 YFSETQ. As DNA, the CDR3 is TGCGCCAGCAGCTTAACCGCGACTAGCGGGGGGAGAAATGAGCAGTTCTTC. Translation gives CASSLTATSGGRNEQFF.

The chain joins TRBV4-3 to TRBJ1-1, with D unclear. V lost 8 bases, J lost 2 bases, and 6 bases lay in between. The CDR3 extends over 11 amino acids. Germline V CDR1 and CDR2: LGHNA, YSLEER. For the CDR3, the DNA is TGCGCCAGCGCGAGCAACACTGAAGCTTTCTTT. This sequence encodes CASASNTEAFF.

The CDR3 coding sequence is TGCGCCAGCAGCCAAGATCAGGGGTCCTACGAGCAGTACTTC. This translates into CASSQDQGSYEQYF. The rearrangement uses TRBV4-3 and TRBJ2-7; TRBD1 is a possible D gene (6 bases). Trimming removed 0 bases at V and 1 base at J, with 7 bases between. The CDR3 totals 14 residues. The germline V gene has CDR1 LGHNA and CDR2 YSLEER.

This chain links TRBV29-1 with TRBJ2-7; TRBD2 matches 8 bases. Germline V gene sequence: CDR1 SQVTM, CDR2 ANQGSEA. Trimming at V came to 4 bases and at J to 4 bases, leaving 12 bases not matched to a gene. This CDR3 contains 15 residues. The CDR3 loop reads CSVVKAGVTVYEQYF. CDR3 coding DNA: TGCAGCGTTGTAAAAGCGGGGGTAACTGTTTACGAGCAGTACTTC.

This clone was detected ten times or more. This chain links TRBV7-9 with TRBJ2-6; the D gene is possibly TRBD1 (5 bases). The CDR3 spans 15 residues. The V end lost 5 bases, the J end lost 4 bases, and 12 bases lay between the germline ends. Per the germline V gene, CDR1 is SEHNR and CDR2 is FQNEAQ (reference sequence). The CDR3 spells CASSAWTPGANVLTF. For the CDR3, the DNA is TGTGCCAGCAGCGCCTGGACACCGGGGGCCAACGTCCTGACTTTC. Complete variable domain (other parts from reference TRBV7-9 and TRBJ2-6): DTGVSQNPRHKITKRGQNVTFRCDPISEHNRLYWYRQTLGQGPEFLTYFQNEAQLEKSRLLSDRFSAERPKGSFSTLEIQRTEQGDSAMYLCASSAWTPGANVLTFGAGSRLTVL.

J is TRBJ2-2 and V is TRBV29-1; TRBD1 is a possible D gene (6 bases). Germline CDR1 reads SQVTM; CDR2 reads ANQGSEA. This CDR3 comprises 13 residues. Trimming removed 2 bases at V and 4 bases at J, with 8 bases between. In DNA, the CDR3 is TGCAGCGTTGAATCAGGGGCCACCGGGGAGCTGTTTTTT. This codes for CSVESGATGELFF.

The CDR3: CAWRLRGTSPLHF. The CDR3 DNA is TGTGCCTGGAGGTTGCGGGGGACTTCACCCCTCCACTTT. This chain links TRBV30 with TRBJ1-6; possibly TRBD1 for D (5 bases). CDR1 and CDR2 (germline): GTSNPN, SVGIG (reference sequence). Trimming stripped 3 bases from V and 9 bases from J, with 12 bases between. The CDR3 has 13 residues.

V usage is TRBV20-1 and J usage is TRBJ2-5; D possibly corresponds to TRBD1 (5 bases). The length of the CDR3 is 11 residues. Germline V CDR1 and CDR2: DFQATT, SNEGSKA (reference sequence). Trimming shortened V by 6 bases and J by 5 bases, and 10 bases separated the two germline ends. In nucleotides, the CDR3 is TGCAGTGCCGACAGTGATGAGACCCAGTACTTC. Translating it yields CSADSDETQYF.

This rearrangement joins TRBV25-1 to TRBJ2-6; D is uncertain. The CDR3 runs 15 residues. Germline assignment: CDR1 MGHDK and CDR2 SYGVNS. Trimming took 5 bases from V and 4 from J, leaving 12 bases between them. In DNA form, the CDR3 reads TGTGCCAGCAGTCCCTCGATCGCCGGGGCCAACGTCCTGACTTTC. It specifies CASSPSIAGANVLTF.

The chain employs TRBV25-1 and TRBJ2-1; D remains unclear. The germline gives CDR1 MGHDK, CDR2 SYGVNS. V lost 6 bases, J lost 7 bases, and 19 bases lay in between. CDR3 length: 15 amino acids. CDR3 nucleotide sequence: TGTGCCAGCAGCGCGACGGTGCGCCTACCGAATGAGCAGTTCTTC. Protein sequence: CASSATVRLPNEQFF.

V usage is TRBV14 and J usage is TRBJ2-1; D gene ambiguous. The V end lost 6 bases, the J end lost 7 bases, and 16 bases lay between the germline ends. The CDR3 length is 14 residues. The V gene's germline CDR1 is SGHDN and CDR2 FVKESK. CDR3 DNA: TGTGCCAGCAGAAAGACTGACGGTGAGAATGAGCAGTTCTTC. Protein product: CASRKTDGENEQFF.

This clone was observed once. This chain links TRBV2 with TRBJ1-5; D gene unclear. The CDR3 is 12 residues long. Trimming pared 6 bases from V and 4 bases from J, leaving 7 bases between. Germline assignment: CDR1 SNHLY and CDR2 FYNNEI. The CDR3 nucleotides are TGTGCCAGCAGCGGGAAGAATCAGCCCCAGCATTTT. It yields the protein CASSGKNQPQHF. The complete variable domain, with remaining parts taken from reference TRBV2 and TRBJ1-5, reads EPEVTQTPSHQVTQMGQEVILRCVPISNHLYFYWYRQILGQKVEFLVSFYNNEISEKSEIFDDQFSVERPDGSNFTLKIRSTKLEDSAMYFCASSGKNQPQHFGDGTRLSIL.

This clone was observed a few times. The chain joins TRBV4-3 to TRBJ2-7; D gene unclear. Germline V gene lookup returns CDR1 LGHNA and CDR2 YSLEER. The CDR3 covers 16 residues. V lost 4 bases and J lost 3, with 19 bases in between. The CDR3 nucleotides read TGCGCCAGCAGCCTAGAATCTACCACCATAAGCTACGAGCAGTACTTC. Protein sequence: CASSLESTTISYEQYF.